This T cell receptor (beta chain) was recorded in a study of shared clonotypes between healthy human individuals. Sequenced by immunoSEQ multiplex PCR; TCRdb stores in-frame clones only, minus some. The sample has about a million clones, over 60% seen once. CDR3 size: 14 residues. Germline CDR1 is SGHRS and CDR2 is YFSETQ. Trimming took off 0 bases at V and 4 bases at J, with 10 bases between the two ends. Study-level points and caveats: Clonotype sharing among donors likely depends on sequencing depth. Relative to their counterparts shared across all four donors, non-shared clonotypes exhibited diminished generation probabilities.

This clone has more than one count but fewer than ten. Its antigen is not known. Sequencing was performed on memory CD4+ T cells sorted from blood. The subset denotes: CD45RA-negative fraction. The rearrangement uses TRBV5-1 and TRBJ1-2; D unresolved. The sequence was obtained from a man between 18 and 35 years old in good health. CDR3 DNA sequence: TGCGCCAGCAGCTTGGTTGCAGGCCTCTATGGCTACACCTTC. This encodes CASSLVAGLYGYTF.